Sequencing of this TCR beta chain was carried out in a study of control samples from healthy donors and cancer patients. The data were produced by immunoSEQ multiplex PCR, yet TCRdb's version contains in-frame clones alone and is incomplete. The sample lists tens of thousands of clones; 91% were seen once. The CDR3 runs 14 residues. Trimming stripped 5 bases from V and 1 base from J, with 9 bases between. Germline CDR1 reads SNHLY; CDR2 reads FYNNEI. Sequencing was carried out using PBMCs. This chain links TRBV2 with TRBJ1-5; D uncertain. The receptor was derived from a man aged 45-65 years with lung cancer. Here the CDR3 DNA reads TGTGCCAGCAGTTCCGGTACGAGCAATCAGCCCCAGCATTTT. Encoded protein: CASSSGTSNQPQHF.